Following are 8 T cell receptor beta chains from one sample sequenced in a study of CD8+CD57+ T cells in acquired aplastic anemia. Profiling of TCR beta VDJ combinations and CDR3 sequences used genomic DNA as template. TCRdb recomputed calls from the reads with MiXCR, one row per CDR3 protein. The sample has hundreds of thousands of distinct CDR3 sequences, just under 70% seen once; the top ten hold 4%. Sequenced material: sorted CD4+, CD8+, or CD8+CD57+ T cells (not recorded which) from PBMCs. The origin of the receptors is a human donor in good health, serving as a control.

This chain uses TRBV6-4 with TRBJ2-6; D not certain. Germline V gene sequence: CDR1 MRHNA, CDR2 SNTAGT. The CDR3 is 15 residues long. The ends were cut back, 3 bases at V and 2 bases at J, with 8 bases in the middle. The CDR3 DNA reads TGTGCCAGCAGTGAAAAAGGGACTGGGGCCAACGTCCTGACTTTC. Translated, it gives CASSEKGTGANVLTF.

In regard to this clonotype: One end of the junction does not line up with germline, which may come from a read error. The gene calls are TRBV7-2 and TRBJ1-4, with D maybe TRBD1 (5 bases). CDR1 is SGHTA, CDR2 FQGNSA, per germline. This CDR3 has 15 residues. CDR3 sequence (DNA): TGTGCCAGCACTCCAGGCCCGGGGCGTAATGAAAACCTGTTTTTT. Protein sequence: CASTPGPGRNENLFF.

This clonotype appeared a single time. The junction and the germline gene differ at one end; a read error may be behind it. The V and J genes are TRBV9 and TRBJ1-5; TRBD1 matches at 7 bases. There are 14 residues in the CDR3. CDR1 is SGDLS and CDR2 is YYNGEE in the germline V gene. CDR3 sequence reads: CASSGGRQGPGPNF. The CDR3 DNA sequence: TGTGCCAGCAGCGGCGGCCGACAGGGCCCGGGGCCGAATTTT.

This clonotype was counted once. V and J are TRBV20-1 and TRBJ1-2, with a possible D match to TRBD1 (5 bases). CDR1 is DFQATT, CDR2 SNEGSKA, per germline (reference sequence). With 6 bases removed from V and 3 bases from J, the gap between germline ends came to 26 bases. The CDR3 extends over 17 amino acids. The DNA of the CDR3 is TGCAGTGCCTACCGGGACCCCTCCTACGGTCTCGACTATGGCTACACCTTC. This gives the protein CSAYRDPSYGLDYGYTF.

Comments on this clonotype: An end of the junction differs from the germline gene, which may be a read error. CDR3 in amino acids: CASSIQWNTEAFF. In DNA form, the CDR3 reads TGCGCCAGTAGTATACAGTGGAACACTGAAGCTTTCTTT. The rearrangement links TRBV19 to TRBJ1-1; no reliable D call. Germline CDR1 reads LNHDA; CDR2 reads SQIVND (reference sequence). This CDR3 has 13 amino acids.

Points on this clonotype: Since the CDR3 does not end with the conserved phenylalanine or tryptophan, this likely comes from a read error. No DNA is shown, since the ends of the CDR3 on it are uncertain; the CDR3 is the one TCRdb lists. The chain couples TRBV7-3 to TRBJ1-2. From its first to its last residue, the CDR3 has 13 amino acids. Per germline, CDR1 SGHTA and CDR2 FQGTGA. The CDR3 here is CASSFTDLSVALH.

This chain links TRBV7-2 with TRBJ1-4; the match to TRBD1 covers 10 bases. Germline V gives CDR1 SGHTA, CDR2 FQGNSA. The CDR3 covers 15 residues. V was pared by 6 bases and J by 7 bases, with 8 bases of the junction left unmatched. The CDR3 is CASSQMGTGAEKLFF. CDR3 sequence (DNA): TGTGCCAGCAGTCAGATGGGGACAGGGGCTGAAAAACTGTTTTTT.

In this sample, this clonotype turned up a few times. Given a much more abundant clone one base away, this may be a read error. The J gene is TRBJ2-1, the V gene TRBV4-2; the D gene could be TRBD1 or TRBD2 (6 bases each). The germline CDR1 and CDR2 sequences are LGHNA and YNFKEQ. Deletions cut 1 base from V and 15 bases from J, with 16 bases between. The CDR3 contains 13 residues. CDR3 loop: CASSQGRGASLFF. CDR3 in DNA: TGTGCCAGCAGCCAAGGGAGGGGGGCTAGCCTGTTCTTC.